The source of this TCR beta chain is a study of cytomegalovirus exposure and HLA in healthy donors. Study-wide context: An analysis done earlier identified 95 million to 140 million unique TCR beta sequences from roughly 190 million T cells.

CDR3 length: 17 residues. CDR1 is SGHVS, CDR2 FQNEAQ, per germline. V was pared by 1 base and J by 3 bases, with 17 bases between. Study-level points and caveats: Within an earlier analysis, most TCR beta V segments proved productive either about 90% or about 30% of the time.

The PCR made use of 60 Vbeta and 13 Jbeta primers. Generated by immunoSEQ multiplex PCR, the TCRdb table keeps only in-frame clones and is missing some. The sample shows 130,000 or so clones, about 80% of them seen only once. Notes on this clone: The antigen is undetermined.

Sequencing input: PBMCs. The receptor comes from a woman aged 40 to 50 in good health and CMV-seronegative. The chain recombines TRBV7-8 with TRBJ2-3; D perhaps matches TRBD2 (7 bases). The CDR3 loop reads CASSLDVGGLGTDTQYF. DNA for the CDR3: TGTGCCAGCAGCTTAGATGTGGGGGGGCTAGGGACAGATACGCAGTATTTT.